These 8 T cell receptor beta chains were sequenced from one sample in a study of a mutant IDH1 vaccine in newly diagnosed glioma. Clones were sequenced by immunoSEQ multiplex PCR, and TCRdb holds only the in-frame ones, with some missing. The table has around 89,000 clones, roughly four fifths seen once; the top ten hold 6% to 9.5%. Noted time point: baseline, week 1 (first vaccination visit). The treatment: pre-vaccination baseline after standard-of-care therapy. The specimen was PBMCs, collected from a glioma patient treated with radiotherapy, temozolomide or both. All receptors come from a woman aged 50 to 60 with glioma.

The gene calls are TRBV5-1 and TRBJ2-5; D might be TRBD2 (6 bases). The germline V gene encodes CDR1 SGHRS and CDR2 YFSETQ. The V end was cut by 1 base, the J end by 2 bases, with 15 bases between. There are 16 residues in the CDR3. This CDR3 reads CASSLRTGLQQETQYF. The CDR3 bases are TGCGCCAGCAGCTTGAGGACGGGACTCCAGCAAGAGACCCAGTACTTC. The full variable domain, rest sourced from reference TRBV5-1 and TRBJ2-5, is KAGVTQTPRYLIKTRGQQVTLSCSPISGHRSVSWYQQTPGQGLQFLFEYFSETQRNKGNFPGRFSGRQFSNSRSEMNVSTLELGDSALYLCASSLRTGLQQETQYFGPGTRLLVL.

V usage is TRBV5-4 and J usage is TRBJ1-4; 9 bases line up with TRBD1. The junction had 3 bases not matched to a gene; V was cut back by 2 bases and J by 7 bases. The CDR3 sequence is 14 residues long. Looked up from germline, CDR1 is SGHNT and CDR2 is YYREEE (reference sequence). CDR3 DNA sequence: TGTGCCAGCAGCTTTGGACAGGGGAGTGAAAAACTGTTTTTT. Protein product: CASSFGQGSEKLFF.

This chain connects TRBV5-8 to TRBJ2-3, with 8 bases lining up with TRBD2. Unmatched junction bases numbered 12, after V lost 0 bases and J lost 6 bases. The CDR3 sequence is 17 residues long. The germline gives CDR1 SGHTS, CDR2 YDEGEE. The CDR3 loop is CASSLVIAGPIADTQYF. The CDR3 DNA is TGTGCCAGCAGCTTGGTTATAGCGGGACCGATCGCGGATACGCAGTATTTT.

V and J are TRBV18 and TRBJ1-5; D perhaps matches TRBD1 (6 bases). Per the germline V gene, CDR1 is KGHSH and CDR2 is LQKENI. The CDR3 totals 16 residues. V lost 3 bases, J lost 3 bases, and 15 bases lay in between. CDR3 bases: TGTGCCAGCTCACCCATTAGTGGGGGCCTCAATCAGCCCCAGCATTTT. This sequence encodes CASSPISGGLNQPQHF. Together with reference TRBV18 and TRBJ1-5, the CDR3 gives the full variable domain: NAGVMQNPRHLVRRRGQEARLRCSPMKGHSHVYWYRQLPEEGLKFMVYLQKENIIDESGMPKERFSAEFPKEGPSILRIQQVVRGDSAAYFCASSPISGGLNQPQHFGDGTRLSIL.

In DNA form, the CDR3 reads TGTGCCAGCAGTCTAGAGCGGGGGGGCTCCGGCGAGCAGTACTTC. This encodes CASSLERGGSGEQYF. The chain joins TRBV2 to TRBJ2-7; 10 bases are a match to TRBD2. V lost 5 bases, J lost 6 bases, and 10 bases stayed unmatched. CDR3 length: 15 residues. CDR1 SNHLY and CDR2 FYNNEI come from the germline V gene.

The chain employs TRBV6-6 and TRBJ1-5; no definite D call. Germline V gene data show CDR1 as MNHNY and CDR2 as SVGAGI (reference sequence). V lost 5 bases and J lost 4, with 3 bases in between. The CDR3 totals 11 residues. CDR3 DNA sequence: TGTGCCAGCAGTCCAAATCAGCCCCAGCATTTT. Translating it yields CASSPNQPQHF.

This clone showed up just once. V usage is TRBV10-3 and J usage is TRBJ2-2; no reliable D call. The V gene's germline CDR1 is ENHRY and CDR2 SYGVKD. The CDR3 is made up of 16 amino acids. V was trimmed by 5 bases and J by 3 bases, leaving 16 bases between them. CDR3 amino acids: CAISRKGSGDTGELFF. In DNA, the CDR3 is TGTGCCATCAGTAGAAAAGGGTCTGGGGACACCGGGGAGCTGTTTTTT.

This rearrangement joins TRBV5-6 to TRBJ1-1; 9 positions match TRBD1. The junction had 6 bases not matched to a gene; V was cut back by 4 bases and J by 5 bases. Germline CDR1 and CDR2: SGHDT and YYEEEE. This CDR3 has 14 residues. The CDR3 DNA sequence: TGTGCCAGCAGCCCCGGGACAGGGCTTACTGAAGCTTTCTTT. Translation gives CASSPGTGLTEAFF.